The T cell receptor (beta chain) under discussion was sequenced for a study of T cells after yellow fever vaccination. Overall study context: Preparing low-cell-number fractions relied on SMART-Seq v4 Ultra Low Input.

This clonotype was found many times. Its antigen is unknown. Study-wide results and limits: The study found a weaker secondary response that peaked faster, day 5 versus 15.

The V and J ends lost 6 bases and 3 bases respectively, with 14 bases between them. CDR1 and CDR2 (germline): DFQATT, SNEGSKA (reference sequence). This CDR3 has 13 amino acids. TCRdb reanalysed the 5' RACE reads using MiXCR and keeps one entry per CDR3 protein. The sample records about 220,000 distinct CDR3 sequences, roughly 3.3% being singletons. The chain links TRBV20-1 to TRBJ1-2, with D possibly TRBD1 on 6 matching bases. The sequencing here drew on CD4+ T cells sorted from PBMCs, taken 10 days after the yellow fever booster vaccination. This receptor was obtained from a man younger than 35 who received the YFV17D yellow fever vaccine. For the CDR3, the DNA is TGCAGTGCGCGCCAGGGGCTACACTATGGCTACACCTTC. It specifies CSARQGLHYGYTF.